These T cell receptor beta chains were read from a single sample in a study of cytomegalovirus exposure and HLA in healthy donors. Clones were sequenced by immunoSEQ multiplex PCR, and TCRdb holds only the in-frame ones, with some missing. The sample has 55,000 to 65,000 clones, more than 70% seen once. Sample: PBMCs. The receptor source for this set is a male donor in good health and CMV-seronegative. CDR3s include the opening cysteine and the closing phenylalanine or tryptophan. Each record gives: CDR3 protein, CDR3 DNA, V gene, clone size, D gene, J gene. D genes are given only for firm matches. Clone size is not always given. Where it is, it says once, few, many or a class for expanded clones.

CASSHGQIQAKNIQYF TGTGCCAGCTCACACGGACAGATCCAAGCCAAAAACATTCAGTACTTC TRBV18 few NA TRBJ2-4
CASSFLGGDAYNEQFF TGTGCCAGCAGTTTTTTAGGGGGTGACGCCTACAATGAGCAGTTCTTC TRBV27 NA NA TRBJ2-1
CASSVVEDMNTEAFF TGTGCCAGCAGCGTAGTTGAGGACATGAACACTGAAGCTTTCTTT TRBV9 NA NA TRBJ1-1
CASSGDGGSAYGYTF TGTGCCAGCAGTGGGGACGGGGGGTCCGCCTATGGCTACACCTTC TRBV6-1 few NA TRBJ1-2
CASSLASSYNEQFF TGTGCCAGCTCGCTAGCAAGCTCCTACAATGAGCAGTTCTTC TRBV9 NA NA TRBJ2-1
CARSRTANRAYEQYF TGTGCCAGAAGCAGGACGGCGAACAGGGCCTACGAGCAGTACTTC TRBV5-3 NA NA TRBJ2-7
CATSRDLGGGTYNEQFF TGTGCCACCAGCAGAGATCTTGGCGGGGGGACCTACAATGAGCAGTTCTTC TRBV15 once TRBD2 TRBJ2-1
CATPFPTGSGANVLTF TGTGCCACTCCTTTTCCTACAGGGTCTGGGGCCAACGTCCTGACTTTC TRBV13 NA NA TRBJ2-6
CASSQANSGLFYEQFF TGCGCCAGCAGCCAAGCGAATAGCGGGCTTTTCTATGAGCAGTTCTTC TRBV4-1 NA TRBD2 TRBJ2-1
CSVEVYQGTSYGYTF TGCAGCGTTGAAGTATATCAGGGGACCTCCTATGGCTACACCTTC TRBV29-1 once NA TRBJ1-2
CASSYPSGDTDTQYF TGTGCCAGCAGTTACCCTAGCGGGGACACAGATACGCAGTATTTT TRBV6-6 few TRBD2 TRBJ2-3
CASSLGGPTGNTEAFF TGTGCCAGCAGCTTAGGGGGGCCGACAGGGAACACTGAAGCTTTCTTT TRBV7-2 few NA TRBJ1-1
CAWSPGGYEKLFF TGTGCCTGGAGCCCGGGGGGGTATGAAAAACTGTTTTTT TRBV30 NA NA TRBJ1-4
CASSISGGSAYEQYF TGTGCCAGCAGCATAAGTGGAGGGTCGGCCTACGAGCAGTACTTC TRBV9 NA NA TRBJ2-7
CASSIARQGPDYTF TGTGCCAGTAGTATAGCCCGACAGGGCCCGGACTACACCTTC TRBV19 NA TRBD1 TRBJ1-2
CAIRIGTGVSTDTQYF TGTGCCATCAGGATAGGGACAGGGGTGAGCACAGATACGCAGTATTTT TRBV10-3 few TRBD1 TRBJ2-3
CASSRDPAGDTGELFF TGTGCCAGCAGCCGGGACCCAGCGGGGGACACCGGGGAGCTGTTTTTT TRBV7-2 NA TRBD2 TRBJ2-2
CASSPGVVYNSPLHF TGTGCCAGCAGTCCCGGGGTCGTTTATAATTCACCCCTCCACTTT TRBV6-6 few NA TRBJ1-6
CASSEAGAGYNSPLHF TGTGCCAGCAGTGAGGCAGGGGCCGGCTATAATTCACCCCTCCACTTT TRBV25-1 NA NA TRBJ1-6
CAWSVGAGALREQYF TGTGCCTGGAGTGTAGGGGCAGGGGCCCTTCGCGAGCAGTACTTC TRBV30 NA NA TRBJ2-7
CASSLSSGGLNEQFF TGTGCCAGCAGCTTAAGTAGCGGGGGCCTCAATGAGCAGTTCTTC TRBV7-3 NA TRBD2 TRBJ2-1
CASSDQEGGYTF TGTGCCAGTAGTGACCAGGAGGGTGGCTACACCTTC TRBV19 NA NA TRBJ1-2
CASSSTGGVNQPQHF TGTGCCAGCAGTTCGACAGGGGGCGTGAATCAGCCCCAGCATTTT TRBV27 NA TRBD1 TRBJ1-5
CASSVLEATEAFF TGTGCCAGCAGCGTTTTAGAGGCCACTGAAGCTTTCTTT TRBV9 NA NA TRBJ1-1
CAISESYGVETQYF TGTGCCATCAGTGAGTCGTACGGGGTTGAGACCCAGTACTTC TRBV10-3 NA NA TRBJ2-5
CASAEGARTEAFF TGTGCTAGTGCAGAGGGGGCAAGGACTGAAGCTTTCTTT TRBV12-5 NA TRBD1 TRBJ1-1
CASSRRGGRTDTQYF TGTGCCAGCAGCCGCCGGGGGGGGCGCACAGATACGCAGTATTTT TRBV6-5 NA TRBD2 TRBJ2-3
CASSPDRLRPTEAFF TGTGCCAGCAGCCCAGACAGGTTACGGCCCACTGAAGCTTTCTTT TRBV7-3 NA NA TRBJ1-1
CASSVGGFGGYTF TGTGCCAGCAGTGTCGGGGGTTTCGGGGGCTACACCTTC TRBV2 NA NA TRBJ1-2
CATSINPGQGGSTDTQYF TGTGCCACCAGCATTAATCCGGGACAGGGGGGTAGCACAGATACGCAGTATTTT TRBV15 NA TRBD1 TRBJ2-3
CASSKGLAGDNEQFF TGTGCCAGCAGCAAAGGACTAGCGGGGGACAATGAGCAGTTCTTC TRBV21-1 once NA TRBJ2-1
CASSLTSGGGETQYF TGTGCCAGCAGTCTGACTAGCGGGGGCGGAGAGACCCAGTACTTC TRBV6-1 NA TRBD2 TRBJ2-5
CASGGALLPYEQYF TGTGCCAGCGGAGGGGCTCTCCTCCCCTACGAGCAGTACTTC TRBV9 NA NA TRBJ2-7
CASSLGVAGDSRNEQFF TGTGCCAGCAGCTTAGGCGTAGCGGGGGATTCTCGAAATGAGCAGTTCTTC TRBV11-2 NA TRBD2 TRBJ2-1
CASGPTRTSEYNEQFF TGTGCTAGTGGGCCGACCAGGACTAGCGAGTACAATGAGCAGTTCTTC TRBV12-5 NA TRBD2 TRBJ2-1
CASSDSAGGADTQYF TGTGCCAGCAGTGACTCGGCAGGGGGTGCAGATACGCAGTATTTT TRBV6-4 NA TRBD1 TRBJ2-3
CASTRLAELWGFF TGTGCCAGCACCCGACTAGCGGAACTCTGGGGGTTCTTC TRBV7-2 NA TRBD2 TRBJ2-1
CASRPLGQGSHEQYF TGTGCCAGCAGACCGTTGGGACAGGGTAGCCACGAGCAGTACTTC TRBV27 few TRBD1 TRBJ2-7
CASSQEAETGAAGANVLTF TGCGCCAGCAGCCAAGAAGCCGAGACAGGGGCCGCTGGGGCCAACGTCCTGACTTTC TRBV4-3 once TRBD1 TRBJ2-6
CAISESRTGRETDTQYF TGTGCCATCAGTGAGTCCAGGACAGGGAGAGAGACAGATACGCAGTATTTT TRBV10-3 NA TRBD1 TRBJ2-3
CASSEEVWGTAGELFF TGTGCCAGCAGTGAAGAGGTCTGGGGGACTGCCGGGGAGCTGTTTTTT TRBV2 NA NA TRBJ2-2
CAWTHSSYEQYF TGTGCCTGGACTCACAGTTCCTACGAGCAGTACTTC TRBV30 NA NA TRBJ2-7
CASRSELPNYGYTF TGTGCCAGCAGGTCGGAGTTGCCAAACTATGGCTACACCTTC TRBV27 NA NA TRBJ1-2
CASSLFSGNNSPLHF TGTGCCAGCAGTTTATTTTCAGGAAACAATTCACCCCTCCACTTT TRBV27 NA NA TRBJ1-6
CASSLAVGEYNEQFF TGTGCCAGCAGCTTAGCGGTCGGGGAATACAATGAGCAGTTCTTC TRBV7-2 NA NA TRBJ2-1
CASSPGTGFRMNTEAFF TGTGCCAGCAGCCCCGGGACAGGGTTTAGGATGAACACTGAAGCTTTCTTT TRBV7-2 once TRBD1 TRBJ1-1
CASSFLWDSGGYTF NA TRBV5-4 NA NA TRBJ1-2
CASSLGGTGELFF TGTGCCAGCAGCTTAGGAGGGACCGGGGAGCTGTTTTTT TRBV11-3 NA NA TRBJ2-2
CASSPLMGGVNEKLFF TGTGCCAGCAGCCCACTGATGGGCGGGGTTAATGAAAAACTGTTTTTT TRBV4-2 NA NA TRBJ1-4
CASSVVAGGLHEQFF TGTGCCAGCAGCGTAGTTGCGGGGGGGCTTCATGAGCAGTTCTTC TRBV9 NA TRBD2 TRBJ2-1
CASSLTSGTGSNYGYTF TGTGCCAGCAGCTTAACATCCGGGACAGGGTCTAACTATGGCTACACCTTC TRBV7-8 few TRBD1 TRBJ1-2
CSVRGFGGTEAFF TGCAGCGTAAGGGGGTTCGGCGGCACTGAAGCTTTCTTT TRBV29-1 once NA TRBJ1-1
CASSSSTGGGGGGYGYTF TGTGCCAGCAGCTCATCAACCGGGGGCGGCGGCGGGGGCTATGGCTACACCTTC TRBV7-2 NA NA TRBJ1-2